This section outlines one T cell receptor beta chain sequence together with its context. The antigen remains unidentified. The method was immunoSEQ multiplex PCR; TCRdb's version includes in-frame clones alone and lacks a portion of them. The sample yields some 80,000 clones, less than 96% seen once. These data come from a study of cytomegalovirus exposure and HLA in healthy donors. The wider study: Per a later analysis, the roughly 690 first-cohort and 120 or so validation repertoires shared one platform. Overall study findings and caveats: The classifier, whose performance was assessed in both the original and validation cohorts, reportedly diagnosed cytomegalovirus status with high specificity and sensitivity. The authors listed approximately 160 TCR beta chains as cytomegalovirus-associated.

The donors were in the approximately 120-subject validation cohort; that cohort was separate from the roughly 660-subject first cohort. Sequencing used PBMCs. The source of this sequence is a man between 18 and 29 years old in good health and CMV-seropositive.

This chain's CDR3 is CASSSPGTSGRVSEQYF. The CDR3 region has the DNA TGTGCCAGCAGTTCGCCCGGGACTAGCGGGAGAGTGTCCGAGCAGTACTTC. V usage is TRBV28 and J usage is TRBJ2-7; 14 bases are shared with TRBD2. Per germline, CDR1 MDHEN and CDR2 SYDVKM. The J segment lost 6 bases and the V segment lost 4 bases, leaving 11 bases of the junction unmatched. The length of the CDR3 is 17 residues.